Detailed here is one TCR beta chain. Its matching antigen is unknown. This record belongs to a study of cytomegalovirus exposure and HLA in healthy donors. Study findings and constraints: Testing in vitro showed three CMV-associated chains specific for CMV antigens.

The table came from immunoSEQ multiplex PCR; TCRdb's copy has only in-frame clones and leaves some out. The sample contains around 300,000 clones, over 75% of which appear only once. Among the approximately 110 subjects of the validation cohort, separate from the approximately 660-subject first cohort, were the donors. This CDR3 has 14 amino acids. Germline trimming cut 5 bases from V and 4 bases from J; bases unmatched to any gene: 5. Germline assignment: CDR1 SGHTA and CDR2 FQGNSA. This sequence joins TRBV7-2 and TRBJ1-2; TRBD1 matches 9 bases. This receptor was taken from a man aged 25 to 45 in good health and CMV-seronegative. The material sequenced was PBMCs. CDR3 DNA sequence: TGTGCCAGCAGCCCTGACAGGGGGTTCTATGGCTACACCTTC. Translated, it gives CASSPDRGFYGYTF.